Below, one TCR beta chain is given with its context. Its antigen target is currently unknown. No much larger clonotype is one base removed from it; base qualities were not supplied. This specimen comes from a study of T cell responses to AZD1222 COVID-19 vaccine (dated by TCRdb to about 2021). A note on the overall study: A total of approximately 240 trial participants underwent TCR sequencing, of whom roughly 210 had received two doses of AZD1222 and roughly 26 had received two doses of the MenACWY control vaccine. Trial participants were enrolled into age subgroups of 18-55, 56-69 and 70-plus years, which contained around 150, 29 and 61 TCR-sequenced participants, respectively.

A distance of 9 bases separates the germline ends of V and J, which lose 0 bases and 4 bases respectively. From a lookup of the germline V gene (reference sequence), CDR1 and CDR2 are LNHNV and YYDKDF. The CDR3 sequence holds 15 residues, the cysteine and phenylalanine included. The sequence is cut down to CDR3 DNA, 45 bases in frame from base 1. Overall study outcomes, separate from this receptor: Reportedly, almost half of the unique spike-specific TCRs recognized epitopes lying outside the regions that are mutated in the B.1.351 and B.1.1.7 variants. A significant rise in spike-specific TCR breadth and depth was observed after two AZD1222 doses relative to day 0 and relative to MenACWY recipients. Because no samples from the day 14 peak response were available, repertoires could be characterized only after the peak T cell response. The whole spike protein was spanned by vaccine-associated CD4 TCRs, and dominant responses were seen in regions 160-218 and 743-854. In the small 56-69-year group, the increase in depth fell short of significance, most likely because of low power. Participants were mostly white British, with more females than males. The authors suggested clonal diversity may have been underestimated. Conclusions about previously exposed vaccinees are limited because only five or six AZD1222 recipients were SARS-CoV-2 seropositive at baseline.

Reading the label with the study, this specimen's time point is: about 28 days (+/-7) after the second vaccine dose. Because spike-specific TCR depth and breadth did not differ between the two schedules, AZD1222 recipients who got a second dose at roughly 4 weeks were pooled with those who got a second dose at roughly 12 weeks. Vaccinee samples were obtained from the UK trials COV001 and COV002, which included a single-blind randomized controlled phase 2/3 trial of AZD1222 (ChAdOx1 nCoV-19) in healthy adults. For TCRbeta chain sequencing, PBMC samples were collected from trial participants at day 0 and at day 28 after the second dose. The CDR3 regions of human TCRbeta chains were subjected to immunosequencing. Processing in the source paper ran as follows. Repertoire TCRs were matched against a reference library of SARS-CoV-2-specific TCRs generated with the MIRA antigen-specificity platform. Breadth was defined as the fraction of unique TCRs that were SARS-CoV-2-associated. Depth was defined as the fraction of total T cells that were SARS-CoV-2-associated. Using the MIRA data, every spike-specific TCR was mapped to the spike region that the TCR reacted to and assigned to either a CD4 or a CD8 class. Log10-transformed breadth and depth values were compared by one-way ANOVA with Sidak's multiple comparisons tests. The table comes from immuneACCESS by way of TCRdb, which keeps in-frame sequences with V and J called. Part of the clones is missing from these tables; in studies checked, under half for an unresolved V gene and the rest for unknown reasons. V and J calls and clone size are as listed in that table; D and trimming were resolved from the DNA. For this sample there are approximately 200,000 clones; roughly nine tenths appear just once. The ten largest clones add up to 3% to 3.5% of the sample.

The sequence came from an adult who received the AZD1222 COVID-19 vaccine. Source: peripheral blood, taken 28 days after the second AZD1222 dose. Rearrangement joined TRBV15 to TRBJ1-4; the D segment could be TRBD1, given 5 matching bases. CDR3 protein: CATSRDRRDNEKLFF. The sequenced DNA is TGTGCCACCAGCAGAGATCGCAGGGATAATGAAAAACTGTTTTTT.